The rows below give T cell receptor beta chains drawn from one sample of a study of memory CD4+ T cells and cytomegalovirus serostatus. Repertoires were generated with immunoSEQ multiplex PCR, while TCRdb's copy carries only in-frame clones and drops some. In the table there are over 65,000 clones, 75% to 90% of which are singletons. Sequenced material: memory CD4+ T cells from blood. These receptors all stem from an adult in good health and CMV-seronegative. Both conserved end residues are part of each CDR3. A D gene is named only where the DNA matches it firmly. Only some rows state a clone size, as once, few, many or a class for expanded clones.

TRBV5-4	TRBJ1-2	NA	TRBD1	CASSLPGQLGDWWGYTF	TGTGCCAGCAGCCTCCCGGGACAGCTTGGGGATTGGTGGGGCTACACCTTC
TRBV6-5	TRBJ1-1	NA	NA	CASSYSRGAFTEAFF	TGTGCCAGCAGTTACTCCAGGGGCGCGTTCACTGAAGCTTTCTTT
TRBV7-2	TRBJ1-2	NA	NA	CASSLELVLGYTF	TGTGCCAGCAGCTTAGAGTTGGTACTCGGCTACACCTTC
TRBV6-6	TRBJ1-6	NA	NA	CASRPQGSSYNSPLHF	TGTGCCAGCAGGCCCCAGGGGAGCTCCTATAATTCACCCCTCCACTTT
TRBV14	TRBJ1-5	NA	NA	CASSPDSNQPQHF	TGTGCCAGCAGCCCTGACAGTAATCAGCCCCAGCATTTT
TRBV4-2	TRBJ2-7	NA	NA	CASSKRGDSPYEQYF	TGTGCCAGCAGCAAAAGGGGGGACAGCCCCTACGAGCAGTACTTC
TRBV30	TRBJ1-6	once	NA	CAWSPTGWRGGSPLHF	TGTGCCTGGAGTCCTACGGGGTGGAGGGGCGGATCACCCCTCCACTTT
TRBV30	TRBJ1-1	few	NA	CAWSLVFTEAFF	TGTGCCTGGAGTTTAGTGTTCACTGAAGCTTTCTTT
TRBV7-6	TRBJ1-2	few	NA	CASSLVRDYGYTF	TGTGCCAGCAGCTTGGTGCGGGACTATGGCTACACCTTC
TRBV4-3	TRBJ1-2	NA	NA	CASSRKGYRVHGYTF	TGCGCCAGCAGCCGCAAGGGGTACAGGGTCCATGGCTACACCTTC
TRBV7-9	TRBJ1-1	NA	TRBD1	CASSTREQGFTEAFF	TGTGCCAGCAGCACCCGGGAACAGGGGTTCACTGAAGCTTTCTTT
TRBV2	TRBJ1-2	NA	TRBD1	CASSEGTGGGYGYTF	TGTGCCAGCAGTGAAGGGACAGGGGGCGGCTATGGCTACACCTTC
TRBV7-9	TRBJ2-3	NA	TRBD1	CASSLGTGGADTQYF	TGTGCCAGCAGCTTAGGGACAGGGGGAGCAGATACGCAGTATTTT
TRBV19	TRBJ1-5	NA	TRBD1	CASTLAGTGSNQPQHF	TGTGCCAGTACCCTTGCTGGGACAGGTAGCAATCAGCCCCAGCATTTT
TRBV5-1	TRBJ2-7	NA	NA	CASGLGGTGLYEQYF	TGCGCCAGCGGGCTTGGTGGGACCGGTCTCTACGAGCAGTACTTC